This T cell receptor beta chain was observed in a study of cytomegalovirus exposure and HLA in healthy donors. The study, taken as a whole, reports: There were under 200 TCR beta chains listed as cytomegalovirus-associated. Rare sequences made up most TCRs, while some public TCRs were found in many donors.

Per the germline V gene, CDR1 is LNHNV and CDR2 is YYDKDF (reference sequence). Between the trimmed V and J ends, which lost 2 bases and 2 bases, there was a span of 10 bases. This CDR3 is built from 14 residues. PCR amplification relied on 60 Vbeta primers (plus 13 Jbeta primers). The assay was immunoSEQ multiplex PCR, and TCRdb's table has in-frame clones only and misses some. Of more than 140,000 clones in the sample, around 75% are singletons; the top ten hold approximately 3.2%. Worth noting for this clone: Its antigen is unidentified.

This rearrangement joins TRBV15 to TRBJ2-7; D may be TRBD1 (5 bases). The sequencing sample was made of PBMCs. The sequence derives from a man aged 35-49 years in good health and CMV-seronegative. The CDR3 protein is CATSRSQGTYEQYF. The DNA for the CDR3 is TGTGCCACCAGCAGATCCCAGGGAACCTACGAGCAGTACTTC.